Listed below are T cell receptor beta chains from one sample, sequenced in a study of blood T cell repertoires in COVID-19. Measured with immunoSEQ multiplex PCR; TCRdb has only the in-frame clones, and not every one. The table has about 190,000 clones, 76% seen once. The sample taken for sequencing was PBMCs or T cells enriched from blood (not recorded which). These receptor sequences come from a woman aged 50 to 65 with acute COVID-19. Each CDR3 is given with its conserved first and last residue. A D gene is named only where the DNA matches it firmly. Where a row states a size, it is once, few, many or the class of an expanded clone; other rows omit it.

v_gene	j_gene	abundance	d_gene	CDR3aa	CDR3nt
TRBV5-1	TRBJ1-1	NA	TRBD1	CASSLADRAGTEAFF	TGCGCCAGCAGCTTGGCAGACAGGGCTGGCACTGAAGCTTTCTTT
TRBV28	TRBJ2-5	NA	NA	CASSLVRQLGETQYF	TGTGCCAGCAGTTTGGTCCGACAGTTAGGAGAGACCCAGTACTTC
TRBV7-9	TRBJ1-1	NA	NA	CASTWGVLEAFF	TGTGCCAGCACATGGGGGGTTCTTGAAGCTTTCTTT
TRBV4-1	TRBJ1-2	NA	NA	CASSPREGVRAYGYTF	TGCGCCAGCAGCCCCCGAGAGGGGGTAAGGGCCTATGGCTACACCTTC
TRBV11-2	TRBJ2-3	NA	TRBD1	CASSLTRDRGGGDTQYF	TGTGCCAGCAGCTTAACGCGGGACAGGGGAGGGGGAGATACGCAGTATTTT
TRBV19	TRBJ2-2	NA	NA	CASEGGTGLTGELFF	TGTGCCAGCGAGGGGGGGACAGGTCTAACCGGGGAGCTGTTTTTT
TRBV27	TRBJ2-1	NA	TRBD2	CASSLTSGDYNEQFF	TGTGCCAGCAGTCTAACTAGCGGGGATTACAATGAGCAGTTCTTC
TRBV11-2	TRBJ2-5	NA	TRBD2	CASSISGGEETQYF	TGTGCCAGCAGCATTAGCGGGGGGGAAGAGACCCAGTACTTC
TRBV7-9	TRBJ1-5	NA	NA	CASSFGGINQPQHF	TGTGCCAGCAGCTTTGGGGGGATCAATCAGCCCCAGCATTTT
TRBV6-5	TRBJ1-1	many	NA	CASSRRYTEAFF	TGTGCCAGCAGCCGTAGATACACTGAAGCTTTCTTT
TRBV28	TRBJ2-1	NA	TRBD1	CASQTGNWGNEQFF	TGTGCCAGCCAGACAGGGAACTGGGGTAATGAGCAGTTCTTC
TRBV24-1	TRBJ1-2	NA	NA	CATSDAPQGNGYTF	TGTGCCACCAGTGACGCGCCCCAGGGGAATGGCTACACCTTC
TRBV2	TRBJ1-4	NA	NA	CASSALYGRLFF	TGTGCCAGCAGTGCTTTGTACGGGAGACTGTTTTTT
TRBV19	TRBJ2-3	NA	TRBD1	CASSRAGGTGDTQYF	TGTGCCAGTAGTCGCGCAGGGGGCACGGGAGATACGCAGTATTTT
TRBV19	TRBJ1-1	NA	TRBD1	CASRIPGPRGTEAFF	TGTGCCAGTAGGATACCGGGTCCCAGGGGGACTGAAGCTTTCTTT
TRBV2	TRBJ1-4	NA	TRBD1	CATTGTGDEKLFF	TGTGCCACCACCGGGACAGGGGATGAAAAACTGTTTTTT
TRBV3-1/TRBV3-2	TRBJ1-5	NA	NA	CASSPRTRRGGNQPQHF	TGTGCCAGCAGCCCTCGTACGCGGCGCGGAGGCAATCAGCCCCAGCATTTT
TRBV3-1/TRBV3-2	TRBJ2-1	NA	NA	CASSQVENRQFF	TGTGCCAGCAGCCAAGTTGAAAATAGGCAGTTCTTC
TRBV28	TRBJ2-1	NA	NA	CASISEGGSYNEQFF	TGTGCCAGCATCTCCGAAGGGGGCTCCTACAATGAGCAGTTCTTC
TRBV24-1	TRBJ1-2	NA	NA	CATSLGNYGYTF	TGTGCCACCTCCCTAGGTAACTATGGCTACACCTTC
TRBV7-6	TRBJ1-6	NA	NA	CASSLDYNNSPLHF	TGTGCCAGCAGCTTAGATTATAATAATTCACCCCTCCACTTT
TRBV3-1/TRBV3-2	TRBJ1-2	NA	NA	CASSQNWEGYTF	TGTGCCAGCAGCCAAAATTGGGAGGGCTACACCTTC
TRBV4-1	TRBJ2-3	NA	NA	CASSQDWEDTQYF	TGCGCCAGCAGCCAAGATTGGGAGGATACGCAGTATTTT
TRBV4-3	TRBJ2-1	few	NA	CASSQRIGGLNNEQFF	TGCGCCAGCAGCCAAAGGATTGGCGGGCTGAACAATGAGCAGTTCTTC
TRBV3-1/TRBV3-2	TRBJ2-1	NA	TRBD2	CASSQDLGGTYNEQFF	TGTGCCAGCAGCCAAGATTTGGGGGGGACCTACAATGAGCAGTTCTTC
TRBV4-2	TRBJ1-2	NA	NA	CASSQTDYGYTF	TGTGCCAGCAGCCAAACAGACTATGGCTACACCTTC
TRBV27	TRBJ1-1	NA	TRBD1	CASRPSSGTGEGTEAFF	TGTGCCAGCAGACCGTCCTCCGGGACAGGGGAAGGCACTGAAGCTTTCTTT
TRBV28	TRBJ1-5	NA	NA	CASSSSPQPQHF	TGTGCCAGCAGTTCGAGCCCCCAGCCCCAGCATTTT
TRBV5-4	TRBJ2-2	once	TRBD1	CASSPGQGPGTGELFF	TGTGCCAGCAGCCCCGGACAGGGCCCGGGCACCGGGGAGCTGTTTTTT
TRBV9	TRBJ2-5	NA	NA	CASSIRTQGGGETQYF	TGTGCCAGCAGCATCCGGACCCAAGGTGGAGGGGAGACCCAGTACTTC
TRBV28	TRBJ1-5	NA	NA	CASSHNLAAKNQPQHF	TGTGCCAGCAGTCATAACCTAGCCGCTAAGAATCAGCCCCAGCATTTT
TRBV6-5	TRBJ1-2	once	TRBD1	CASSYFSRGVYGYTF	TGTGCCAGCAGTTACTTTAGCAGGGGGGTCTATGGCTACACCTTC
TRBV6-4	TRBJ2-1	many	TRBD2	CASSDAGGSNNEQFF	TGTGCCAGCAGTGACGCGGGGGGATCGAACAATGAGCAGTTCTTC
TRBV6-5	TRBJ1-2	NA	TRBD1	CASSSGQGRVGYTF	TGTGCCAGCAGTTCCGGACAGGGGAGAGTTGGCTACACCTTC
TRBV10-3	TRBJ2-1	NA	TRBD2	CAILSGEDDEQFF	TGTGCCATCCTTAGCGGGGAAGACGATGAGCAGTTCTTC
TRBV28	TRBJ1-5	few	TRBD1	CASRKGQGGPNQPQHF	TGTGCCAGCCGCAAGGGACAGGGAGGGCCGAATCAGCCCCAGCATTTT
TRBV3-1/TRBV3-2	TRBJ1-2	NA	NA	CASSQDGYSNYGYTF	TGTGCCAGCAGCCAAGATGGTTACAGTAACTATGGCTACACCTTC
TRBV4-3	TRBJ1-4	NA	TRBD1	CASSQSGTGGEKLFF	TGCGCCAGCAGCCAATCCGGGACAGGGGGTGAAAAACTGTTTTTT
TRBV2	TRBJ1-1	NA	NA	CASSKAGANTEAFF	TGTGCCAGCAGTAAGGCAGGGGCGAACACTGAAGCTTTCTTT
TRBV19	TRBJ2-3	NA	TRBD2	CASSPGLAGGQYF	TGTGCCAGTAGTCCCGGACTAGCGGGGGGCCAGTATTTT
TRBV6-5	TRBJ1-1	NA	NA	CASSYGQVNTEAFF	TGTGCCAGCAGTTACGGGCAGGTGAACACTGAAGCTTTCTTT
TRBV28	TRBJ1-2	NA	NA	CASSLSYGISYGYTF	TGTGCCAGCAGTTTATCGTACGGTATTAGCTATGGCTACACCTTC
TRBV7-8	TRBJ1-1	NA	TRBD1	CASSRGQALGAFF	TGTGCCAGCAGCCGGGGACAGGCTCTGGGAGCTTTCTTT
TRBV5-1	TRBJ1-1	few	TRBD1	CASSHRGRDTEAFF	TGCGCCAGCAGTCACAGGGGAAGGGACACTGAAGCTTTCTTT
TRBV7-2	TRBJ1-1	NA	NA	CASSYLRGRAEAFF	TGTGCCAGCAGCTACCTAAGGGGAAGGGCTGAAGCTTTCTTT
TRBV5-5	TRBJ1-2	NA	TRBD1	CASSLVVDRDDYGYTF	TGTGCCAGCAGCTTGGTGGTGGACAGGGACGACTATGGCTACACCTTC
TRBV5-1	TRBJ2-5	NA	TRBD2	CASSSTSGGFQETQYF	TGCGCCAGCAGCTCCACTAGCGGGGGGTTTCAAGAGACCCAGTACTTC
TRBV7-9	TRBJ2-6	NA	NA	CASSLTSGANVLTF	TGTGCCAGCAGCCTTACATCCGGGGCCAACGTCCTGACTTTC
TRBV5-1	TRBJ1-1	NA	NA	CASSFGTEAFF	TGCGCCAGCAGCTTTGGGACAGAAGCTTTCTTT
TRBV11-1	TRBJ2-5	once	NA	CASGGLQETQYF	TGTGCCAGCGGGGGCCTCCAAGAGACCCAGTACTTC
TRBV30	TRBJ1-4	NA	NA	CAWSVRGYNEKLFF	TGTGCCTGGAGTGTCCGGGGTTATAATGAAAAACTGTTTTTT
TRBV12-3/TRBV12-4	TRBJ2-3	NA	NA	CASSLGARDTQYF	TGTGCCAGCAGTTTAGGGGCTCGGGATACGCAGTATTTT
TRBV30	TRBJ1-3	few	TRBD1	CAWSTARGTGNTIYF	TGTGCCTGGAGTACAGCCAGGGGGACTGGAAACACCATATATTTT
TRBV7-2	TRBJ2-1	NA	NA	CASSIPPTTAAYNEQFF	TGTGCCAGCAGCATCCCGCCGACTACTGCGGCCTACAATGAGCAGTTCTTC
TRBV19	TRBJ2-2	NA	NA	CASSRYRTGLNTGELFF	TGTGCCAGTAGTAGGTATCGGACGGGATTGAACACCGGGGAGCTGTTTTTT
TRBV7-9	TRBJ2-3	once	NA	CASSLGGTDTQYF	TGTGCCAGCAGCTTAGGAGGCACAGATACGCAGTATTTT
TRBV12-5	TRBJ1-1	NA	TRBD1	CASGLETGISEAFF	TGTGCTAGTGGTTTGGAGACAGGGATCTCTGAAGCTTTCTTT